This T cell receptor (beta chain) was recorded in a study of response to subunit inactivated influenza vaccine. General study results and limits: The study's authors posited that every seasonal influenza vaccination enlists few new T cells.

The CDR3 loop spans 12 amino acids. V lost 3 bases to trimming and J lost 3 bases, with 4 bases between them. Per germline, CDR1 LGHDT and CDR2 YNNKEL (reference sequence). This clonotype was recorded a few times. Its specificity is unknown. MiXCR, applied by TCRdb to the RT-PCR reads, yields one record per CDR3 protein. The sample carries roughly 520,000 distinct CDR3 sequences, about 25% recorded once. The V call is TRBV3-1, the J call TRBJ2-3, with no clear D. The sequence came from a man in his forties or fifties who received an inactivated influenza vaccine. Sequences were derived from CD4+ T cells sorted from PBMCs, sampled more than 4 days after vaccination. DNA of the CDR3: TGTGCCAGCAGCCACAAGACAGATACGCAGTATTTT. Residues: CASSHKTDTQYF.